This passage covers 15 T cell receptor beta chains from one sample sequenced in a study of blood T cell repertoires in COVID-19. The protocol was immunoSEQ multiplex PCR, while the TCRdb copy is restricted to in-frame clones and leaves out a portion. The sample comprises 75,000 to 100,000 clones, around 86% of which are singletons, and around 5% rests with the top ten. The sample taken for sequencing was peripheral blood. These receptors were collected from a woman older than 75 with acute or convalescent COVID-19.

This chain joins TRBV6-6 and TRBJ1-3; 7 nucleotides agree with TRBD1. This CDR3 region has 16 residues. V lost 6 bases, J lost 2 bases, and 10 bases stayed unmatched. Germline loops: CDR1 MNHNY, CDR2 SVGAGI (reference sequence). The CDR3 sequence: CASRPRQGMTGNTIYF. The DNA for the CDR3 is TGTGCCAGCAGACCCCGACAGGGAATGACTGGAAACACCATATATTTT.

This chain links TRBV24-1 with TRBJ2-1; D is perhaps TRBD2 (5 bases). Germline V gene lookup returns CDR1 KGHDR and CDR2 SFDVKD. The CDR3 loop spans 14 amino acids. V dropped 3 bases and J dropped 5 bases, with 10 bases sitting between them. The CDR3 nucleotides read TGTGCCACCAGTGATCCACGGGGAAACAATGAGCAGTTCTTC. Residues: CATSDPRGNNEQFF.

This rearrangement joins TRBV6-2 or TRBV6-3 to TRBJ1-2; D may be TRBD1 (6 bases). The CDR3 extends over 13 amino acids. V was trimmed by 6 bases and J by 2 bases, leaving 10 bases between them. Germline loops: CDR1 MNHEY, CDR2 SVGEGT. The DNA for the CDR3 is TGTGCCAGCAGCCCCGGACAGAACTATGGCTACACCTTC. It yields the protein CASSPGQNYGYTF.

V usage is TRBV7-8 and J usage is TRBJ1-3; D unresolved. CDR3 length: 15 amino acids. Germline V gene sequence: CDR1 SGHVS, CDR2 FQNEAQ. V was cut by 1 base and J by 0 bases, with 7 bases left in between. DNA of the CDR3: TGTGCCAGCAGCTTAGTCTCAGACTCTGGAAACACCATATATTTT. Amino acids: CASSLVSDSGNTIYF.

The CDR3 loop reads CASGRPDSSGNTIYF. The CDR3 coding sequence is TGTGCTAGTGGCCGGCCGGACAGCTCTGGAAACACCATATATTTT. The genes are TRBV12-5 and TRBJ1-3, with a tentative D call TRBD1 (6 bases). The CDR3 runs 15 residues. The V end lost 6 bases, the J end lost 0 bases, and 12 bases lay between the germline ends. Germline values: CDR1 LGHNT, CDR2 FRNRAP. Full variable domain (missing parts from reference TRBV12-5 and TRBJ1-3): DARVTQTPRHKVTEMGQEVTMRCQPILGHNTVFWYRQTMMQGLELLAYFRNRAPLDDSGMPKDRFSAEMPDATLATLKIQPSEPRDSAVYFCASGRPDSSGNTIYFGEGSWLTVV.

The chain carries TRBV6-7 and TRBJ2-7; 11 positions agree with TRBD2. TRBV6-7 is marked as an open reading frame, function uncertain. The CDR3 covers 18 residues. J lost 0 bases, V lost 4 bases, and 11 bases had no gene match. CDR3 loop: CASSSLAGGHLDSYEQYF. The CDR3 DNA reads as TGTGCCAGCAGTTCTCTAGCGGGGGGCCACCTCGACTCCTACGAGCAGTACTTC.

V and J are TRBV7-2 and TRBJ1-5; 8 nucleotides align to TRBD1. Germline loops: CDR1 SGHTA, CDR2 FQGNSA. This CDR3 has 15 residues. Unmatched junction bases numbered 13, after V lost 4 bases and J lost 11 bases. The CDR3 nucleotides are TGTGCCAGCAGCTATACCTCCGGACAGGGAGGGGCCCAGCATTTT. Its protein is CASSYTSGQGGAQHF.

The genes are TRBV9 and TRBJ2-3; D is perhaps TRBD2 (6 bases). Trimming stripped 1 base from V and 2 bases from J, with 11 bases between. The CDR3 loop spans 15 amino acids. Germline V gene sequence: CDR1 SGDLS, CDR2 YYNGEE. CDR3 amino acids: CASSVSGRYTDTQYF. The CDR3 coding sequence is TGTGCCAGCAGCGTAAGCGGGCGCTACACAGATACGCAGTATTTT.

The V gene is TRBV7-8, the J gene TRBJ1-1; unclear D gene. The CDR3 length is 15 residues. Germline lookup yields CDR1 SGHVS and CDR2 FQNEAQ. V dropped 5 bases and J dropped 6 bases, with 19 bases sitting between them. The CDR3, as DNA: TGTGCCAGCAGCACCCGACACAACCCCTACCCTGAAGCTTTCTTT. Translated: CASSTRHNPYPEAFF.

This chain connects TRBV10-3 to TRBJ1-6, with D perhaps matching TRBD1 (5 bases). Germline CDR1 and CDR2: ENHRY and SYGVKD. The CDR3 is 15 amino acids. V lost 6 bases to trimming and J lost 5 bases, with 14 bases between them. CDR3 sequence: CAISERTSDNSPLHF. The CDR3 region has the DNA TGTGCCATCAGCGAGAGGACAAGCGATAATTCACCCCTCCACTTT.

The chain employs TRBV5-5 and TRBJ1-3, with TRBD1 matching over 7 bases. Germline values: CDR1 SGHKS, CDR2 YYEKEE (reference sequence). The CDR3 sequence is 14 residues long. Losses at the gene ends were 2 bases for V and 3 bases for J; bases not matched to a gene: 2. The CDR3 coding sequence is TGTGCCAGCAGCTTCGGACAGGATGGAAACACCATATATTTT. Its translation is CASSFGQDGNTIYF.

J is TRBJ1-2 and V is TRBV29-1; possible D gene TRBD1, 6 bases. The V end was cut by 2 bases, the J end by 1 base, with 14 bases between. CDR1 and CDR2 from the germline V gene are SQVTM and ANQGSEA. The CDR3 extends over 15 amino acids. The CDR3 spells CSVELPQGINYGYTF. In DNA form, the CDR3 reads TGCAGCGTTGAACTCCCACAGGGAATTAACTATGGCTACACCTTC.

About this clone: At the DNA level, this CDR3 is encoded by other sequences in the same sample as well. This sequence joins TRBV7-9 and TRBJ1-3; 8 bases are shared with TRBD1. This CDR3 has 14 amino acids. With 5 bases clipped from V and 0 bases from J, the junction kept 0 bases outside the gene matches. Germline V gene sequence: CDR1 SEHNR, CDR2 FQNEAQ (reference sequence). The CDR3 reads CASSGQGSGNTIYF. The CDR3 bases are TGTGCCAGCAGCGGACAGGGCTCTGGAAACACCATATATTTT. Using reference TRBV7-9 and TRBJ1-3 for the parts outside the CDR3, the full variable domain is DTGVSQNPRHKITKRGQNVTFRCDPISEHNRLYWYRQTLGQGPEFLTYFQNEAQLEKSRLLSDRFSAERPKGSFSTLEIQRTEQGDSAMYLCASSGQGSGNTIYFGEGSWLTVV.

This chain links TRBV6-2 or TRBV6-3 with TRBJ1-5, with 7 positions matching TRBD1. V dropped 5 bases and J dropped 3; count of bases not matched to a gene: 4. Germline-derived CDR1 and CDR2 are MNHEY and SVGEGT. CDR3 length: 14 amino acids. The CDR3 bases are TGTGCCAGCAGTACGGGGACAGACAATCAGCCCCAGCATTTT. Its protein is CASSTGTDNQPQHF.

The chain combines TRBV4-2 with TRBJ1-2; D unclear. This CDR3 contains 15 residues. Germline CDR1 is LGHNA and CDR2 is YNFKEQ. The ends were cut back, 0 bases at V and 4 bases at J, with 12 bases in the middle. The CDR3 DNA is TGTGCCAGCAGCCAAGATCTAAGACGGAGCTATGGCTACACCTTC. It codes for CASSQDLRRSYGYTF.